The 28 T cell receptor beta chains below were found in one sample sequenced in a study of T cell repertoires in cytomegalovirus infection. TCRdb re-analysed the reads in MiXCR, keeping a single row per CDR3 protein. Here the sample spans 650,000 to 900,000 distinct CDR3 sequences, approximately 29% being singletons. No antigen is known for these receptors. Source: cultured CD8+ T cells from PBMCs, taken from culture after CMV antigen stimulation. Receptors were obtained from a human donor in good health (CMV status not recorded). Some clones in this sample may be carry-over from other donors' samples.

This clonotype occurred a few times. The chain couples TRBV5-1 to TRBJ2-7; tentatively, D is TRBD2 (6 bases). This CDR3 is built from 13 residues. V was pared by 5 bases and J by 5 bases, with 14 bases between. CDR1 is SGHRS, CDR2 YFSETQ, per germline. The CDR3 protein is CASSIGAGNEQYV. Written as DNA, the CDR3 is TGCGCCAGCAGTATAGGGGCGGGAAACGAGCAGTACGTC.

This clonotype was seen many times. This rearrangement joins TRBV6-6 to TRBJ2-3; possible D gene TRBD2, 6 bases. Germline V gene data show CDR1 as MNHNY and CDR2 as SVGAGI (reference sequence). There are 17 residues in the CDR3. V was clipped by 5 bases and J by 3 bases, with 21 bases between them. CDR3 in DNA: TGTGCCAGCAGTACTAGCTACCCCGGGAGCGGAACAGATACGCAGTATTTT. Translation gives CASSTSYPGSGTDTQYF.

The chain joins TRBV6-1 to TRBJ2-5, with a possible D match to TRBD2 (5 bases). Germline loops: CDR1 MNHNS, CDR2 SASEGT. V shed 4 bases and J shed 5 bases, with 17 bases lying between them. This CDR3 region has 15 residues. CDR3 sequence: CASSGLRGMGETQYF. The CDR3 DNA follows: TGTGCCAGCAGTGGCCTCCGAGGGATGGGGGAGACCCAGTACTTC.

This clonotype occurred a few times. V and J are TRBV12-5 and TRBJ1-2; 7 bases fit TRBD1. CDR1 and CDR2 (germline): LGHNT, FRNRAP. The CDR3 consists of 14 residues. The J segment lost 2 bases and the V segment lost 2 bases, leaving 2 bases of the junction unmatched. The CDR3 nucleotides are TGTGCTAGTGGTTTGACACAGGGGAACTATGGCTACACCTTC. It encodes CASGLTQGNYGYTF.

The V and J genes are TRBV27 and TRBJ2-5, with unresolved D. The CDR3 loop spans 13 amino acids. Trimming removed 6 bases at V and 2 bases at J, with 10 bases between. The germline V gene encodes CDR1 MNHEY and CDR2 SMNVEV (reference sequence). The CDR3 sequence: CASRIRHQETQYF. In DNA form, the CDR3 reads TGTGCCAGCAGGATCCGGCATCAAGAGACCCAGTACTTC.

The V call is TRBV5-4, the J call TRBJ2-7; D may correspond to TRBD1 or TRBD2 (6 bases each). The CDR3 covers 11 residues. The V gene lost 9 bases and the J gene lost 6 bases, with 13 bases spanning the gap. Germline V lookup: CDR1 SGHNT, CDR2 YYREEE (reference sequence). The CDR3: CAIEGGREQYF. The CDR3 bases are TGTGCCATCGAGGGGGGCCGCGAGCAGTACTTC.

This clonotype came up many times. CDR3 DNA sequence: TGTGCCAGCAGCTTTGGACTAGCGGGGGAGGCTAGCACAGATACGCAGTATTTT. Encoded protein: CASSFGLAGEASTDTQYF. The chain recombines TRBV7-2 with TRBJ2-3; the match to TRBD2 covers 13 bases. Germline values: CDR1 SGHTA, CDR2 FQGNSA. This CDR3 has 18 residues. J lost 0 bases, V lost 3 bases, and 6 bases had no gene match.

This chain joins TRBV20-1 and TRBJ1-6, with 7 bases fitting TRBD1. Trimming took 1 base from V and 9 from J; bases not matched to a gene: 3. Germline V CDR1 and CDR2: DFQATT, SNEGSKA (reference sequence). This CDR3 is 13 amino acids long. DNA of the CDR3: TGCAGTGCTAGAGCAGGGGGAGTTTCACCCCTCCACTTT. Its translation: CSARAGGVSPLHF.

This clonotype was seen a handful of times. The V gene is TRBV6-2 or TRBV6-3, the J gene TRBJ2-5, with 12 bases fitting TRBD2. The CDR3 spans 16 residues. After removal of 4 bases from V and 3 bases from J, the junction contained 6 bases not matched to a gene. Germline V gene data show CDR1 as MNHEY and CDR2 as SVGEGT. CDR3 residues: CASSSGRLAGEETQYF. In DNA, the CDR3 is TGTGCCAGCAGTTCAGGAAGACTAGCGGGGGAAGAGACCCAGTACTTC.

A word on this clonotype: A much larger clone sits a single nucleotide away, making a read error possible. The CDR3 sequence is CANSLSGGEQYF. The DNA of the CDR3 is TGTGCCAACAGCCTTAGCGGGGGCGAGCAGTACTTC. The genes are TRBV7-2 and TRBJ2-7; 9 bases line up with TRBD2. Germline V gives CDR1 SGHTA, CDR2 FQGNSA. The CDR3 runs to 12 residues.

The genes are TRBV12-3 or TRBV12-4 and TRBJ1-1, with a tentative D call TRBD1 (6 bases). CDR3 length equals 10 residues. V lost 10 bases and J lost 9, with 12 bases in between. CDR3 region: CATMRDKAFF. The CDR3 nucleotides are TGTGCCACCATGAGGGACAAAGCTTTCTTT.

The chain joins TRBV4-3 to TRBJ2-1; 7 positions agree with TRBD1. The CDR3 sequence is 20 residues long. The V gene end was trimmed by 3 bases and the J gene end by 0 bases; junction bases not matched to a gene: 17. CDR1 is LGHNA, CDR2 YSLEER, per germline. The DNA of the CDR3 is TGCGCCAGCAGCCATGATATTTTTTCCGAGACAGGGACCTCCTACAATGAGCAGTTCTTC. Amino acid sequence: CASSHDIFSETGTSYNEQFF.

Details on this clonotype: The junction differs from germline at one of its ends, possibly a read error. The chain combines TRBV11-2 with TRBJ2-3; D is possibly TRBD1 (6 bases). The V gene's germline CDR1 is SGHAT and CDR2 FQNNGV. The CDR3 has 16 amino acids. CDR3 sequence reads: CASSPNMGTKHRYAVF. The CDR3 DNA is TGTGCCAGCAGCCCAAATATGGGGACAAAGCACAGATACGCAGTATTT. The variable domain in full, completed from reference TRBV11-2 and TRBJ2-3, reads EAGVAQSPRYKIIEKRQSVAFWCNPISGHATLYWYQQILGQGPKLLIQFQNNGVVDDSQLPKDRFSAERLKGVDSTLKIQPAKLEDSAVYLCASSPNMGTKHRYAVFGPGTRLTVL.

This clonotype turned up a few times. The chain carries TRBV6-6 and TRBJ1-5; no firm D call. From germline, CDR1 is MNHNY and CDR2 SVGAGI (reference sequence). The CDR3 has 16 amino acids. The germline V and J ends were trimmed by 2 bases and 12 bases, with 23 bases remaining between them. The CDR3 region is CASSYEVAHLLELQHF. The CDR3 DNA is TGTGCCAGCAGTTACGAGGTGGCACACCTGTTGGAGCTCCAGCATTTT.

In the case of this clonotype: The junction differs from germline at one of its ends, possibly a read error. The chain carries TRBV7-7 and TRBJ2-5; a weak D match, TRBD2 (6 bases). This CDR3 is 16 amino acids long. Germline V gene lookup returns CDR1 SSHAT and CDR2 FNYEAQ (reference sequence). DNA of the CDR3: TGTGCTAGCAGCTTAGCTTCGCCCCGGAGGGATGAGACCCAGTACTTC. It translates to CASSLASPRRDETQYF.

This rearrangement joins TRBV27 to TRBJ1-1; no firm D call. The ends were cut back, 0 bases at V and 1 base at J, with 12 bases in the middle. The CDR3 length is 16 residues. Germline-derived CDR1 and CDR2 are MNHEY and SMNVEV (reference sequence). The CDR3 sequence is CASSLSTPHQNTEAFF. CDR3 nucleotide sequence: TGTGCCAGCAGTTTATCCACACCACACCAGAACACTGAAGCTTTCTTT.

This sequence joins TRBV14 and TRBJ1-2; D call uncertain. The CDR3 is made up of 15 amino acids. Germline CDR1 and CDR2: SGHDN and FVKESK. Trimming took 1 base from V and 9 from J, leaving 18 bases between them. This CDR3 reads CASSQVDTCLCCYTF. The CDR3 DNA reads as TGTGCCAGCAGCCAAGTGGATACCTGCTTATGTTGCTACACCTTC.

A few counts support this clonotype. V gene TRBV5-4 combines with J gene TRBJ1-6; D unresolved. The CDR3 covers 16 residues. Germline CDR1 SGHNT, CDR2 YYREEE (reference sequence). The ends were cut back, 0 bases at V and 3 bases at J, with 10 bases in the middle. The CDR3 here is CASSLGTAVYNSPLHF. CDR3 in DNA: TGTGCCAGCAGCTTGGGAACAGCAGTCTATAATTCACCCCTCCACTTT.

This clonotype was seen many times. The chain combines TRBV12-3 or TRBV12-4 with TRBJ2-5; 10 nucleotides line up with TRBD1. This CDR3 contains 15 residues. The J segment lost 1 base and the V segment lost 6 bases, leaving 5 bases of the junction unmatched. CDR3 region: CASRLGQGIQETQYF. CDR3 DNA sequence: TGTGCCAGCAGACTGGGACAGGGGATCCAAGAGACCCAGTACTTC.

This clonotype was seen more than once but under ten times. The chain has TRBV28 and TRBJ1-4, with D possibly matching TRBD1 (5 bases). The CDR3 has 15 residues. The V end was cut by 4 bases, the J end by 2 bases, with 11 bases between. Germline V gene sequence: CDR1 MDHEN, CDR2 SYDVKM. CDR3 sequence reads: CASSSAGRTNEKLFF. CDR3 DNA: TGTGCCAGCAGTTCGGCAGGGCGGACTAATGAAAAACTGTTTTTT.

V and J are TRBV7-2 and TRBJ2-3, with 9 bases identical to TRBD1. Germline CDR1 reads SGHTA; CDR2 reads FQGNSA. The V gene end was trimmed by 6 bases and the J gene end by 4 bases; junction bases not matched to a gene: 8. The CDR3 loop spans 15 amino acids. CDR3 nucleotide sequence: TGTGCCAGCAGACCTACAGGGGGCGGGTCAGATACGCAGTATTTT. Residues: CASRPTGGGSDTQYF.

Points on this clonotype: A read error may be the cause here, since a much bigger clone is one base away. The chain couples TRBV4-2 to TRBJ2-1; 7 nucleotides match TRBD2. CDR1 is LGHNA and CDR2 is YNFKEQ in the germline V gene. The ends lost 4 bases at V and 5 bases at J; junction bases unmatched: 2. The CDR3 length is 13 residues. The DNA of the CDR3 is TGTGCCAGCAGCCCGGGACTACACAATGAGCAGTTCTTC. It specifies CASSPGLHNEQFF.

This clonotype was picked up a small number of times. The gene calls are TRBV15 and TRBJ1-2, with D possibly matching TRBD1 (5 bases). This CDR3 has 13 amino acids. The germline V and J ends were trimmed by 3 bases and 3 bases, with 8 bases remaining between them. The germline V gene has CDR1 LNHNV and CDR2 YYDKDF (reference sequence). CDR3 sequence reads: CATSRNRYYGYTF. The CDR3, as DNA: TGTGCCACCAGCAGGAACAGGTACTATGGCTACACCTTC.

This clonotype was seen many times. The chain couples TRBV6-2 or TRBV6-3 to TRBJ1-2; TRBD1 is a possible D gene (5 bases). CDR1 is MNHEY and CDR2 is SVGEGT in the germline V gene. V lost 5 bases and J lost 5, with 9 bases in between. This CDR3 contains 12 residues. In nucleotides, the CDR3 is TGTGCCAGCAGTCGAGACAGTTATGGCTACACCTTC. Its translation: CASSRDSYGYTF.

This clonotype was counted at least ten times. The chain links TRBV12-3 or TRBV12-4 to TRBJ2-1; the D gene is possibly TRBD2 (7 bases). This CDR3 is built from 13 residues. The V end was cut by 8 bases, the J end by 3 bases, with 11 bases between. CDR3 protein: CASGGGDYNEQFF. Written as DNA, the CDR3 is TGTGCCAGCGGAGGGGGGGACTACAATGAGCAGTTCTTC.

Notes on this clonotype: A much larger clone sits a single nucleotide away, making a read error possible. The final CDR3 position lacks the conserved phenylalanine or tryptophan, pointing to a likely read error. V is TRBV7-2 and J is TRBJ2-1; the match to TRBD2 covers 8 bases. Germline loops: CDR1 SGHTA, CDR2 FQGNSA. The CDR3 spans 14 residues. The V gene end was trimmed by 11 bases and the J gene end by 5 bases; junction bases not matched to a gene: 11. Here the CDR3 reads CAVRGSGGHNEQFI. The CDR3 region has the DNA TGTGCCGTCCGAGGAAGCGGGGGCCACAATGAGCAGTTCATC.

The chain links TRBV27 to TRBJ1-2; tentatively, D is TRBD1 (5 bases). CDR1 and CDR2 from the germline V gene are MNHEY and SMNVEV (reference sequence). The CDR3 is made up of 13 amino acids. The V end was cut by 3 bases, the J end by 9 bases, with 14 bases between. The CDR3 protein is CASSFRTGRSYTF. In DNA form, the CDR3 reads TGTGCCAGCAGTTTCAGGACGGGGCGAAGCTACACCTTC.

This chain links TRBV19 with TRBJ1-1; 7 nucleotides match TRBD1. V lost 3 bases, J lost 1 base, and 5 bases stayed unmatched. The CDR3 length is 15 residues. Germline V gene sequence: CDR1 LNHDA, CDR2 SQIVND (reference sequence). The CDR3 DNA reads TGTGCCAGTAGTATGAATAGGGACAGGAACACTGAAGCTTTCTTT. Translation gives CASSMNRDRNTEAFF.